The T cell receptor (beta chain) described here comes from a study of naive and memory T cell subsets. Adult healthy volunteers gave 2.5 ml peripheral blood for whole-blood RNA. Reverse transcription of blood and skin TCR RNA was primed at alpha and beta constant regions. TCRdb analysed the 5' RACE reads with MiXCR anew, one entry per CDR3 protein. The top ten clones hold around 1.9% of a sample with more than 25,000 distinct CDR3 sequences, under 30% of them seen once. Germline assignment: CDR1 SQVTM and CDR2 ANQGSEA. V lost 2 bases and J lost 6, with 10 bases in between. The length of the CDR3 is 12 residues.

V usage is TRBV29-1 and J usage is TRBJ1-1, with D hard to call. This clonotype originated in a female donor in good health. In DNA, the CDR3 is TGCAGCGTTGAACGGCGGACGGCTGAAGCTTTCTTT. This gives the protein CSVERRTAEAFF.